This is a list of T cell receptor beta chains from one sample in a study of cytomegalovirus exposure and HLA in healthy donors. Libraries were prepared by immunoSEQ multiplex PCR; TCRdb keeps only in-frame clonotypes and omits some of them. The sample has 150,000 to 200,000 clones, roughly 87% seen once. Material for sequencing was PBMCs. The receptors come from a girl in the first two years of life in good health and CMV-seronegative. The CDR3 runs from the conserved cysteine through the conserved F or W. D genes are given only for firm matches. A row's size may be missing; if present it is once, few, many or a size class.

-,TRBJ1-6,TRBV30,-,TGTGCCTGGAGTATTCCGGCAGGGAGGAATTCACCCCTCCACTTT,CAWSIPAGRNSPLHF
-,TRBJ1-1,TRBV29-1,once,TGCAGCGCAGGTGGACCAACAGGGATGTCTGAAGCTTTCTTT,CSAGGPTGMSEAFF
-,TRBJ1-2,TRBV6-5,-,TGTGCCAGCAGCCGACCCCACAGGGACGCGGGCTACACCTTC,CASSRPHRDAGYTF
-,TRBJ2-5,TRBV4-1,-,TGCGCCAGCAGCCCTCCGACTAGGTTTCGGGAGCAGTACTTC,CASSPPTRFREQYF
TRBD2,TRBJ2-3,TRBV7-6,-,TGTGCCAGCAGCCGAAGCTTTCGGGAGGGTGGAGATACGCAGTATTTT,CASSRSFREGGDTQYF
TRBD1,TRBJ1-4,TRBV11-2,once,TGTGCCAGCAGCTCGAGACAGGGATCTAATGAAAAACTGTTTTTT,CASSSRQGSNEKLFF
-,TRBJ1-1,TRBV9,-,TGTGCCAGCAGCGTAGACTCAACAGTGAACACTGAGGCTTTCTTT,CASSVDSTVNTEAFF
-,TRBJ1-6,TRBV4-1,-,TGCGCCAGCAGCCAAGAGGAGTATGGGGCTAATTCACCCCTCCACTTT,CASSQEEYGANSPLHF
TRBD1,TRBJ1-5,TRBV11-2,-,TGTGCCAGCAGCTTAGGGACAGGGACTCAGCCCCAGCATTTT,CASSLGTGTQPQHF
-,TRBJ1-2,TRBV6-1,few,TGTGCCAGCAGTGAAGCGGGGGCGGGAGTATATGGCTACACCTTC,CASSEAGAGVYGYTF